A selection of T cell receptor beta chains follows, all from one sample in a study of radiation and T cells in renal cell carcinoma. This table comes from immunoSEQ multiplex PCR, and its TCRdb copy is limited to in-frame clones, with some not included. Seen here are roughly 100,000 clones, approximately 86% observed once, and the top ten hold approximately 7.9%. The sample in question was blood, obtained from a patient whose treatment included radiotherapy and nephrectomy. These receptor sequences come from a man between 45 and 60 years old with renal cell carcinoma. The CDR3 runs from the conserved cysteine through the conserved F or W. Clone size, where shown, is once, few, many, or a class for clones that have expanded.

abundance: NA
v_gene: TRBV9
CDR3aa: CASSAGTPPYEQYF

abundance: once
v_gene: TRBV7-2
CDR3aa: CASSSIGGGNNQPQHF

abundance: NA
v_gene: TRBV7-9
CDR3aa: CASGRTGGRFSSGYTF

abundance: NA
v_gene: TRBV2
CDR3aa: CATTKQAFSGNTIYF

abundance: NA
v_gene: TRBV7-9
CDR3aa: CASSLGGRANEQFF

abundance: NA
v_gene: TRBV30
CDR3aa: CAWSPSPGTGNEKLFF

abundance: NA
v_gene: TRBV9
CDR3aa: CASSVFLSEAGWGANTGELFF

abundance: NA
v_gene: TRBV11-2
CDR3aa: CASSSDRWSYEQYF

abundance: NA
v_gene: TRBV10-2
CDR3aa: CASLDRMTDTQYF

abundance: NA
v_gene: TRBV6-1
CDR3aa: CASSEVKFFYNEQFF

abundance: NA
v_gene: TRBV5-4
CDR3aa: CASSNGTSWEQFF

abundance: NA
v_gene: TRBV5-1
CDR3aa: CASSLGPYRGTYEQYF

abundance: NA
v_gene: TRBV27
CDR3aa: CASSPWTLNQETQYF

abundance: NA
v_gene: TRBV29-1
CDR3aa: CSSLGWYQETQYF

abundance: NA
v_gene: TRBV5-1
CDR3aa: CASSVQGANTGELFF

abundance: NA
v_gene: TRBV7-8
CDR3aa: CASSLVGDTQYF

abundance: NA
v_gene: TRBV7-9
CDR3aa: CASSLPYNEQFF

abundance: NA
v_gene: TRBV5-1
CDR3aa: CASSLQGPNEQFF

abundance: NA
v_gene: TRBV12-5
CDR3aa: CASGPFAGQGTTYEQYF

abundance: NA
v_gene: TRBV5-1
CDR3aa: CASSSEVGSETQYF

abundance: NA
v_gene: TRBV7-7
CDR3aa: CASSARSTGELFF

abundance: NA
v_gene: TRBV6-4
CDR3aa: CASSRRGGSSYNEQFF

abundance: NA
v_gene: TRBV28
CDR3aa: CASRSSGGFYEQYF

abundance: NA
v_gene: TRBV10-1
CDR3aa: CASSATVIRDTQYF

abundance: few
v_gene: TRBV6-6
CDR3aa: CASILGTASNQPQHF

abundance: NA
v_gene: TRBV28
CDR3aa: CASRGTGQDTQYF

abundance: NA
v_gene: TRBV19
CDR3aa: CASSPQGDTQYF

abundance: once
v_gene: TRBV28
CDR3aa: CASSLTRVNNYGYTF

abundance: NA
v_gene: TRBV19
CDR3aa: CASSNRETSTDTQYF

abundance: NA
v_gene: TRBV11-2
CDR3aa: CASSPGTVEAFF

abundance: NA
v_gene: TRBV29-1
CDR3aa: CSDRLAGVGEQFF

abundance: NA
v_gene: TRBV27
CDR3aa: CASSLLRGDNQPQHF

abundance: few
v_gene: TRBV7-9
CDR3aa: CASTSGINILEAFF

abundance: NA
v_gene: TRBV7-2
CDR3aa: CASSSYSGELFF

abundance: NA
v_gene: TRBV5-1
CDR3aa: CASSLQQQGSNTIYF

abundance: NA
v_gene: TRBV7-9
CDR3aa: CASSLDGSSTDTQYF

abundance: once
v_gene: TRBV6-5
CDR3aa: CASSYGSQETQYF

abundance: NA
v_gene: TRBV4-3
CDR3aa: CASSQDPGRNYGYTF

abundance: NA
v_gene: TRBV4-3
CDR3aa: CASSQGAGGNEKLFF